Below are 13 T cell receptor beta chains sequenced from a single sample in a study of cytomegalovirus exposure and HLA in healthy donors. Vbeta (60) and Jbeta (13) primers were used in the PCR. The data were produced by immunoSEQ multiplex PCR, yet TCRdb's version contains in-frame clones alone and is incomplete. The sample records some 190,000 clones, over 70% being singletons. Sequenced: PBMCs. The receptors here all came from a woman aged 18-30 years in good health and CMV-seronegative.

The V and J genes are TRBV6-5 and TRBJ2-5; D remains unclear. The assigned J gene may be wrong: the sequence end matches TRBJ2-7 better. CDR1 MNHEY and CDR2 SVGAGI come from the germline V gene. The CDR3 contains 13 residues. CDR3 nucleotide sequence: TGTGCCAGCAGTTACTCGACATCCTACGAGCAGTACTTC. Protein product: CASSYSTSYEQYF.

The V call is TRBV5-1, the J call TRBJ2-7; TRBD2 matches 7 bases. The germline V gene encodes CDR1 SGHRS and CDR2 YFSETQ. The CDR3 has 13 residues. The junction had 5 bases not matched to a gene; V was cut back by 3 bases and J by 5 bases. CDR3 residues: CASSWQRGDEQYF. The DNA of the CDR3 is TGCGCCAGCAGCTGGCAGCGGGGAGACGAGCAGTACTTC.

The rearrangement joins TRBV6-1 to TRBJ2-4, with 13 bases identical to TRBD2. The CDR3 has 14 residues. The ends lost 6 bases at V and 4 bases at J; junction bases unmatched: 0. The V gene's germline CDR1 is MNHNS and CDR2 SASEGT. The CDR3 reads CASRGLAGKNIQYF. The CDR3 DNA is TGTGCCAGCAGGGGACTAGCGGGGAAAAACATTCAGTACTTC.

The chain couples TRBV14 to TRBJ2-5; TRBD2 agrees at 7 bases. The CDR3 has 15 amino acids. CDR1 SGHDN and CDR2 FVKESK come from the germline V gene. Trimming removed 5 bases from V and 4 bases from J; junction bases left unmatched: 10. The CDR3: CASSAGTTGIETQYF. As DNA, the CDR3 is TGTGCCAGCAGCGCGGGGACTACGGGAATAGAGACCCAGTACTTC.

This clone was seen once. Other DNA sequences in the same sample also yield this CDR3. The chain links TRBV19 to TRBJ1-2, with D possibly matching TRBD1 (5 bases). V was trimmed by 2 bases and J by 1 base, leaving 5 bases between them. The CDR3 spans 13 residues. In germline, CDR1 is LNHDA, CDR2 SQIVND (reference sequence). The CDR3 sequence: CASSIQGNYGYTF. The CDR3 DNA follows: TGTGCCAGTAGTATACAGGGTAACTATGGCTACACCTTC.

The rearrangement uses TRBV7-8 and TRBJ2-3; D remains unclear. Germline CDR1 reads SGHVS; CDR2 reads FQNEAQ. V was cut by 5 bases and J by 2 bases, with 8 bases left in between. The CDR3 is 13 residues long. CDR3 DNA sequence: TGTGCCAGCAGCCCCCGGGTCACAGATACGCAGTATTTT. Translation: CASSPRVTDTQYF.

V and J are TRBV5-1 and TRBJ1-2; TRBD1 matches 9 bases. Germline values: CDR1 SGHRS, CDR2 YFSETQ. V gave up 4 bases and J gave up 4 bases; unmatched junction bases: 8. The CDR3 is 15 amino acids. Here the CDR3 reads CASSLKQGAPYGYTF. The CDR3 DNA is TGCGCCAGCAGCCTAAAACAGGGGGCGCCCTATGGCTACACCTTC.

The rearrangement uses TRBV9 and TRBJ1-4; 8 nucleotides agree with TRBD1. The CDR3 length is 18 residues. The ends lost 0 bases at V and 4 bases at J; junction bases unmatched: 11. Germline lookup yields CDR1 SGDLS and CDR2 YYNGEE. The CDR3 protein is CASSVGSRGRLSNEKLFF. The CDR3 DNA follows: TGTGCCAGCAGCGTAGGGTCCAGGGGGCGATTGAGTAATGAAAAACTGTTTTTT.

This clone occurred a few times. The rearrangement uses TRBV6-4 and TRBJ2-5; 13 positions agree with TRBD2. V was pared by 3 bases and J by 4 bases, with 2 bases of the junction left unmatched. CDR1 is MRHNA and CDR2 is SNTAGT in the germline V gene. The CDR3 has 15 amino acids. CDR3 sequence: CASSELAGGPETQYF. CDR3 nucleotide sequence: TGTGCCAGCAGTGAACTAGCGGGGGGGCCAGAGACCCAGTACTTC.

Details on this clone: This sample also contains other DNA sequences that code for the same CDR3. This chain uses TRBV30 with TRBJ2-7; 8 bases map to TRBD2. Germline CDR1 GTSNPN, CDR2 SVGIG (reference sequence). Trimming at V came to 0 bases and at J to 3 bases, leaving 7 bases not matched to a gene. This CDR3 region has 15 residues. The CDR3 is CAWSVGRTSNYEQYF. In DNA form, the CDR3 reads TGTGCCTGGAGTGTCGGGAGGACTAGCAACTACGAGCAGTACTTC.

The J gene is TRBJ2-7, the V gene TRBV5-1, with 8 bases fitting TRBD1. CDR3 size: 15 residues. The germline CDR1 and CDR2 sequences are SGHRS and YFSETQ. Trimming at V came to 6 bases and at J to 4 bases, leaving 12 bases not matched to a gene. The CDR3 DNA is TGCGCCAGCAAAACCGGGACAGGACACCAGTACGAGCAGTACTTC. This translates into CASKTGTGHQYEQYF.

The chain combines TRBV19 with TRBJ1-1; D remains unclear. The CDR3 covers 13 residues. The ends were cut back, 8 bases at V and 5 bases at J, with 15 bases in the middle. CDR1 and CDR2 (germline): LNHDA, SQIVND (reference sequence). The CDR3 bases are TGTGCCAGTTCGTACGATCGCGGTACTGAAGCTTTCTTT. This sequence encodes CASSYDRGTEAFF.

CDR3 protein: CASSRGEDEAFF. Written as DNA, the CDR3 is TGTGCCAGCAGCCGGGGAGAAGATGAAGCTTTCTTT. This chain links TRBV6-5 with TRBJ1-1, with D unclear. The CDR3 sequence is 12 residues long. CDR1 and CDR2 from the germline V gene are MNHEY and SVGAGI. V was pared by 6 bases and J by 7 bases, with 12 bases between.